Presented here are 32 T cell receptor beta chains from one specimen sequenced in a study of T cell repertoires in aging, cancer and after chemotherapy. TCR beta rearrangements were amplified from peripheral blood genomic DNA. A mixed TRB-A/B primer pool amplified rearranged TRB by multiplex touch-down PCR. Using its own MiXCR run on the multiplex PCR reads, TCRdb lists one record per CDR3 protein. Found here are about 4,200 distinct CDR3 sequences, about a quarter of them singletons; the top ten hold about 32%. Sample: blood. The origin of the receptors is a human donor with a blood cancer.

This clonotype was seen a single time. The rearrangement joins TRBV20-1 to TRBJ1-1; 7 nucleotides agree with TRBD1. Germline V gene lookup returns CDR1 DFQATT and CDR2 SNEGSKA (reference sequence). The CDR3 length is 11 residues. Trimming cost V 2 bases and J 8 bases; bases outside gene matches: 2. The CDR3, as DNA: TGCAGTGCTAGACTACAGGGGGAAGCTTTCTTT. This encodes CSARLQGEAFF.

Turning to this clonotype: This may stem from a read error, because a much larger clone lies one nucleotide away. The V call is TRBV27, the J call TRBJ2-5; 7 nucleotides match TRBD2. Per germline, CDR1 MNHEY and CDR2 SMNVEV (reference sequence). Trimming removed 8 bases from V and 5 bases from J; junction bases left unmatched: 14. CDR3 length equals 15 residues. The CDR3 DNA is TGTGCCAGCGGTCCCTCGAGCGGGGCTAGGGAGACCCAGTACTTC. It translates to CASGPSSGARETQYF.

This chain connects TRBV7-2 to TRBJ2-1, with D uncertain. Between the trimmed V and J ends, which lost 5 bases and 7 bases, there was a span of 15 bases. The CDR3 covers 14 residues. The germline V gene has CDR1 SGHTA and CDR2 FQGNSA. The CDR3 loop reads CASSQRTLTNEQFF. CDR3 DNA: TGTGCCAGCAGCCAACGAACGTTGACGAATGAGCAGTTCTTC.

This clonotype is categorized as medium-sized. CDR3 region: CSVLSSGRTDTQYF. DNA for the CDR3: TGCAGCGTCTTGTCTAGCGGGAGAACAGATACGCAGTATTTT. The rearrangement links TRBV29-1 to TRBJ2-3; 10 positions agree with TRBD2. This CDR3 spans 14 amino acids. The V segment lost 6 bases and the J segment 3 bases; nucleotides outside the gene matches: 6. The germline V gene encodes CDR1 SQVTM and CDR2 ANQGSEA.

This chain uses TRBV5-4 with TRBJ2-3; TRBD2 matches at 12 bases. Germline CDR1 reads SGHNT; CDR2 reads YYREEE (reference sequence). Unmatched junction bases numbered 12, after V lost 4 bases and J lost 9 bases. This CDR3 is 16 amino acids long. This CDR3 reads CASSPTSGRVPRTQYF. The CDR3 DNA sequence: TGTGCCAGCAGCCCGACTAGCGGGAGAGTGCCGAGGACGCAGTATTTT.

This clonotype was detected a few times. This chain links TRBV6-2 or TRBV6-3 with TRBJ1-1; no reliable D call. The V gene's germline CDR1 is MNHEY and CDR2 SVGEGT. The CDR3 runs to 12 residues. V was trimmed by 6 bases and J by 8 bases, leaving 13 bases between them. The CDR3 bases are TGTGCCAGCAGAACCCCGGCATCCGAAGCTTTCTTT. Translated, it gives CASRTPASEAFF.

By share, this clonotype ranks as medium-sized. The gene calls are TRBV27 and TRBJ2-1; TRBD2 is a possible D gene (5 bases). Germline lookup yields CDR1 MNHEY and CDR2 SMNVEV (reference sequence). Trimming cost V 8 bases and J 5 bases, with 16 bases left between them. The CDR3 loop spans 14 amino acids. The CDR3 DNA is TGTGCCAGCTCTCGATTGGACTCGGACAATGAGCAGTTCTTC. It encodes CASSRLDSDNEQFF.

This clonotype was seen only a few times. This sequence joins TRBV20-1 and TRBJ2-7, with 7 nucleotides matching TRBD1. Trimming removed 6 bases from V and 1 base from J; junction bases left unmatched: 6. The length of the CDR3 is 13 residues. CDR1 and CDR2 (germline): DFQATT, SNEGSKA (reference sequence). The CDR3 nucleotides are TGCAGTGCAACTACCAGGGGGTCCTACGAGCAGTACTTC. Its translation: CSATTRGSYEQYF.

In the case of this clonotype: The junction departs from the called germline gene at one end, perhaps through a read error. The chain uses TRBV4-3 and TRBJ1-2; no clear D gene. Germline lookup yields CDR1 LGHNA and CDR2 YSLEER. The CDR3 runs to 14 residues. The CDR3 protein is CASSPMGSNYGYTF. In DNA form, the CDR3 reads TGTGCCAGCAGCCCCATGGGGTCGAACTATGGCTACACCTTC.

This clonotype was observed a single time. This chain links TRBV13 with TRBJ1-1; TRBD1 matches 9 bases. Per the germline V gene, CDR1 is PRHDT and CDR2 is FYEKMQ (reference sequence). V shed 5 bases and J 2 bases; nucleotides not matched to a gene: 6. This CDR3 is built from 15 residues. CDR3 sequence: CASSVGTGSNTEAFF. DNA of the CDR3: TGTGCCAGCAGCGTTGGGACAGGGTCAAACACTGAAGCTTTCTTT.

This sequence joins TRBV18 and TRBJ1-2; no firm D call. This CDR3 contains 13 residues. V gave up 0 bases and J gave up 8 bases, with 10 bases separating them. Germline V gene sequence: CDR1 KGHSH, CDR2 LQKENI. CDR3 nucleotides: TGTGCCAGCTCACCACCCGAACCCCCCGGCTACACCTTC. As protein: CASSPPEPPGYTF.

CDR3 DNA sequence: TGTGCCAGCAGCTTGACCGCCCCGGGACGTGATTGCTTCTTT. Amino acids: CASSLTAPGRDCFF. This rearrangement joins TRBV11-2 to TRBJ1-1, with D possibly matching TRBD1 (5 bases). V was trimmed by 3 bases and J by 14 bases, leaving 22 bases between them. The CDR3 length is 14 residues. Germline V gene data show CDR1 as SGHAT and CDR2 as FQNNGV.

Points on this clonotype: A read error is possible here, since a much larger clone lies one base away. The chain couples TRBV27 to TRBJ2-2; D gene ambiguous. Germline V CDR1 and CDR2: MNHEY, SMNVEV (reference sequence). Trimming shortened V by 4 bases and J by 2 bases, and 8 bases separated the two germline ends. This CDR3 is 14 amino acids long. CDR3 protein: CASSWASNTGELFF. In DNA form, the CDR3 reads TGTGCCAGCAGTTGGGCCTCCAACACCGGGGAGCTGTTTTTT.

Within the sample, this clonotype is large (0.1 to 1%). The CDR3 bases are TGTGCCAGTTCCCCTAGCGGGAGTGAGCAGTTCTTC. Protein: CASSPSGSEQFF. V is TRBV19 and J is TRBJ2-1; 10 nucleotides align to TRBD2. The ends lost 8 bases at V and 9 bases at J; junction bases unmatched: 4. CDR1 is LNHDA, CDR2 SQIVND, per germline (reference sequence). The CDR3 spans 12 residues. The variable domain in full, with the rest retrieved from reference TRBV19 and TRBJ2-1, is DGGITQSPKYLFRKEGQNVTLSCEQNLNHDAMYWYRQDPGQGLRLIYYSQIVNDFQKGDIAEGYSVSREKKESFPLTVTSAQKNPTAFYLCASSPSGSEQFFGPGTRLTVL.

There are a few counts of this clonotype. Here the CDR3 DNA reads TGTGCCAGTAGTATAGGTCGACAGGGGATAGGAGAAAAACTGTTTTTT. Encoded protein: CASSIGRQGIGEKLFF. V and J are TRBV19 and TRBJ1-4; 8 nucleotides match TRBD1. CDR3 length equals 16 residues. Germline V lookup: CDR1 LNHDA, CDR2 SQIVND (reference sequence). The V segment lost 1 base and the J segment 8 bases; nucleotides outside the gene matches: 9.

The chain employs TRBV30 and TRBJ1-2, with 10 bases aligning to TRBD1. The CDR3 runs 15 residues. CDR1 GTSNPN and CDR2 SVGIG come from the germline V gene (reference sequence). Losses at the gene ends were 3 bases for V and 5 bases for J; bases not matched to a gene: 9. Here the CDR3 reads CAWRMRTGGGYGYTF. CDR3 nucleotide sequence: TGTGCCTGGAGGATGAGGACAGGGGGTGGGTATGGCTACACCTTC.

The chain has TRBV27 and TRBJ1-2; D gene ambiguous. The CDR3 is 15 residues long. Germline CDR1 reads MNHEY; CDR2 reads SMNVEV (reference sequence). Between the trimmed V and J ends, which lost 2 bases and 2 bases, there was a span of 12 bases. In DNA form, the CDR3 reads TGTGCCAGCAGTTTAGGCGGGCTCACGAACTATGGCTACACCTTC. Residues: CASSLGGLTNYGYTF.

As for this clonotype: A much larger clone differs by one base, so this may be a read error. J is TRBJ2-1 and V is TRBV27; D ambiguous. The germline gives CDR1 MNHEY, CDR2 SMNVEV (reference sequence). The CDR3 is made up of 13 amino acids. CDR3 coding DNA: TGTGCCAGCAGGGGTGCCTTACCCAATAAGCAGTTCTTC. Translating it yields CASRGALPNKQFF.

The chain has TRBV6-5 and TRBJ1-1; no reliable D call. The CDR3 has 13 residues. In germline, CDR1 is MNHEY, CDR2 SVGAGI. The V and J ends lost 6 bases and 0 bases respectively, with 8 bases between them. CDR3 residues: CASRRQLNTEAFF. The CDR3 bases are TGTGCCAGCAGGCGGCAGTTGAACACTGAAGCTTTCTTT.

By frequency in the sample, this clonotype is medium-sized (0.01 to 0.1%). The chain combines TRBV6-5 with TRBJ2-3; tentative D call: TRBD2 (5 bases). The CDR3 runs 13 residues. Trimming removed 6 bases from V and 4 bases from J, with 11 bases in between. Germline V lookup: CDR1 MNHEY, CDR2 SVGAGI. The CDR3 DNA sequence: TGTGCCAGCAGAACTGGAGGTTCAGATACGCAGTATTTT. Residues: CASRTGGSDTQYF.

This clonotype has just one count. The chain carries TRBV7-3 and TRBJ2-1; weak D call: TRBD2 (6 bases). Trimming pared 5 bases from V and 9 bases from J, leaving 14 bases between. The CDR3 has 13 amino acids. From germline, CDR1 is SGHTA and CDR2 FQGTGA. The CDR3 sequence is CASSPSGVGEQFF. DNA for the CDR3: TGTGCCAGCAGCCCCTCGGGGGTCGGTGAGCAGTTCTTC.

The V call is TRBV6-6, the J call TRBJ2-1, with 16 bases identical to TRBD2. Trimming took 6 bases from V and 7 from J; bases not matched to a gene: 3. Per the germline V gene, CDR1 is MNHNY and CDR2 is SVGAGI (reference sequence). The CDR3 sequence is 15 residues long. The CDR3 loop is CASSGTSGRGNEQFF. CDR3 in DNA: TGTGCCAGCAGCGGGACTAGCGGGAGGGGTAATGAGCAGTTCTTC.

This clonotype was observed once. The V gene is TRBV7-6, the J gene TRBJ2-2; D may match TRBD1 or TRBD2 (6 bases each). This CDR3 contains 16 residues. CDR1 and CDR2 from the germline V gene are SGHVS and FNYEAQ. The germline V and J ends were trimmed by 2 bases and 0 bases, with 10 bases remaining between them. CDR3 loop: CASSLLGGSNTGELFF. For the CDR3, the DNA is TGTGCCAGCAGCTTATTAGGGGGGTCGAACACCGGGGAGCTGTTTTTT.

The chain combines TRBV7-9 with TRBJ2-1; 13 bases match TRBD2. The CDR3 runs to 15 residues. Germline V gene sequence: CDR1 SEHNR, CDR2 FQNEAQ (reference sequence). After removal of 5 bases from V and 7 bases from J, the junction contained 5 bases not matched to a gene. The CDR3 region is CASSDSLAGGNEQFF. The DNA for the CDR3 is TGTGCCAGCAGCGACTCACTAGCGGGGGGGAATGAGCAGTTCTTC.

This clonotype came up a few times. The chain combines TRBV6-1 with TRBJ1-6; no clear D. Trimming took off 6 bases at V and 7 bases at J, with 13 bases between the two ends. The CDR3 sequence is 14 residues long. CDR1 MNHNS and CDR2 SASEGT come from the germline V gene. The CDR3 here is CASRVQTSNSPLHF. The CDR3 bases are TGTGCCAGCAGAGTACAAACCTCCAATTCACCCCTCCACTTT.

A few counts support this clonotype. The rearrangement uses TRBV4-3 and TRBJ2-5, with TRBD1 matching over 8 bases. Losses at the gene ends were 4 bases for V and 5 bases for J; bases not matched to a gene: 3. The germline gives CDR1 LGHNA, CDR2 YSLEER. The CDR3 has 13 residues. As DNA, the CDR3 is TGCGCCAGCAGCCGGACAGGGAGGGAGACCCAGTACTTC. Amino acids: CASSRTGRETQYF.

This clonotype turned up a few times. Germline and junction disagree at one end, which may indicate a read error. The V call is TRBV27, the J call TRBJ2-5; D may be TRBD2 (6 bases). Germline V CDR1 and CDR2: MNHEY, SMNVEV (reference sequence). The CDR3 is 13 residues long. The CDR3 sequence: CATSGGSWETQYF. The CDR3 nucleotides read TGTGCCACCAGTGGGGGGAGCTGGGAGACCCAGTACTTC.

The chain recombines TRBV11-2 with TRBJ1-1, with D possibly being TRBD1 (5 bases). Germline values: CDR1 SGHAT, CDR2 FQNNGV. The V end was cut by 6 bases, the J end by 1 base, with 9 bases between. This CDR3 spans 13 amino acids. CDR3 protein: CASSFQGNTEAFF. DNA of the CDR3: TGTGCCAGCAGTTTTCAGGGGAACACTGAAGCTTTCTTT. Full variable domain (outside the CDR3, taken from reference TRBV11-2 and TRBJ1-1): EAGVAQSPRYKIIEKRQSVAFWCNPISGHATLYWYQQILGQGPKLLIQFQNNGVVDDSQLPKDRFSAERLKGVDSTLKIQPAKLEDSAVYLCASSFQGNTEAFFGQGTRLTVV.

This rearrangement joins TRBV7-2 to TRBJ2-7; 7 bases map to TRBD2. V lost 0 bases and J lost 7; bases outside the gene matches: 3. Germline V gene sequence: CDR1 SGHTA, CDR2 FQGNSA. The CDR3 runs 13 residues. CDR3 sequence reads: CASSLAWGGEQYF. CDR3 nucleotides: TGTGCCAGCAGCTTAGCGTGGGGGGGGGAGCAGTACTTC.

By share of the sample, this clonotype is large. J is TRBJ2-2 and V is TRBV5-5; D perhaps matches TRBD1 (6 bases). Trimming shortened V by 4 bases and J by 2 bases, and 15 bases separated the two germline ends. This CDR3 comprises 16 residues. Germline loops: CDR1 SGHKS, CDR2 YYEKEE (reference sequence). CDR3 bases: TGTGCCAGCAGCAGATACTCGGGACAAAACACCGGGGAGCTGTTTTTT. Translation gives CASSRYSGQNTGELFF.

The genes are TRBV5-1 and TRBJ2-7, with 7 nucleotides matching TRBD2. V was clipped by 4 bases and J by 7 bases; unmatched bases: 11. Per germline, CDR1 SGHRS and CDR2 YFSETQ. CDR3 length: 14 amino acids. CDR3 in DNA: TGCGCCAGCAGCCCGACGGGCGGGAGTTTAGAGCAGTACTTC. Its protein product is CASSPTGGSLEQYF.

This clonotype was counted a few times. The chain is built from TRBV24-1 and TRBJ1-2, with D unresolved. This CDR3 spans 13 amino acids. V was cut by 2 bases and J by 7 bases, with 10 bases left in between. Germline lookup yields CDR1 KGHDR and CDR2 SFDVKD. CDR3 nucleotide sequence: TGTGCCACCAGTGATTCCGGGAAGGGTGGCTACACCTTC. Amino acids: CATSDSGKGGYTF.